These 7 T cell receptor beta chains originate from one sample sequenced in a study of blood T cells in healthy people across ages. Then a second PCR, running roughly 7 to 11 cycles, was carried out with a sample-barcoded 5' primer and a J-beta primer mix. One entry per CDR3 protein results from TCRdb running MiXCR on the 5' RACE reads. The table includes approximately 940,000 distinct CDR3 sequences, roughly 48% detected once. The material sequenced was blood. The origin of the receptors is a man between 25 and 39 years old in good health.

This clonotype was seen more than once but under ten times. This rearrangement joins TRBV6-5 to TRBJ1-2; D is unclear. This CDR3 has 14 residues. Germline-derived CDR1 and CDR2 are MNHEY and SVGAGI. Trimming cost V 0 bases and J 0 bases, with 5 bases left between them. CDR3 protein: CASSYSSTNYGYTF. DNA of the CDR3: TGTGCCAGCAGTTACTCGTCGACTAACTATGGCTACACCTTC.

V and J are TRBV29-1 and TRBJ2-2, with 11 bases that match TRBD1. V lost 3 bases, J lost 3 bases, and 6 bases stayed unmatched. This CDR3 contains 16 residues. Per germline, CDR1 SQVTM and CDR2 ANQGSEA. The CDR3 DNA follows: TGCAGCGTTGATTCGGACAGGGGGCTACACACCGGGGAGCTGTTTTTT. It specifies CSVDSDRGLHTGELFF.

The chain couples TRBV11-1 to TRBJ2-7, with a possible D match to TRBD2 (5 bases). TRBJ2-5 explains the end of the DNA better; the J call may be wrong. Germline values: CDR1 SGHAT, CDR2 FQDESV (reference sequence). This CDR3 contains 15 residues. As DNA, the CDR3 is TGTGCCAGCACCCGGGGAAGTGGGATTGGCGAGACCCAGTACTTC. Its protein is CASTRGSGIGETQYF.

V and J are TRBV5-1 and TRBJ2-5; D is possibly TRBD2 (5 bases). Gene TRBJ2-7 matches the end of the DNA better, so the J call may be wrong. The length of the CDR3 is 15 residues. Germline values: CDR1 SGHRS, CDR2 YFSETQ. The CDR3 DNA reads as TGCGCCAGCAGCCCGGGAAGGCCTTCGAGCTACGAGCAGTACTTC. It encodes CASSPGRPSSYEQYF.

This clonotype is a singleton in its sample. The V gene is TRBV20-1, the J gene TRBJ1-5; 7 bases fit TRBD1. Unmatched junction bases numbered 15, after V lost 1 base and J lost 9 bases. Germline V CDR1 and CDR2: DFQATT, SNEGSKA (reference sequence). The CDR3 has 16 residues. CDR3 nucleotides: TGCAGTGCTAGAGCCCTTGTGGAAGGGACAGCCTGGCCCCAGCATTTT. Protein product: CSARALVEGTAWPQHF.

The chain recombines TRBV6-5 with TRBJ2-3, with 8 positions matching TRBD2. The CDR3 extends over 16 amino acids. After removal of 6 bases from V and 8 bases from J, the junction contained 16 bases not matched to a gene. Germline lookup yields CDR1 MNHEY and CDR2 SVGAGI. DNA for the CDR3: TGTGCCAGCAGCCCCATAGAAACTAGCGGTCACGCTACGCAGTATTTT. Protein sequence: CASSPIETSGHATQYF.

The V call is TRBV28, the J call TRBJ1-2; D perhaps matches TRBD1 (6 bases). Per germline, CDR1 MDHEN and CDR2 SYDVKM. The CDR3 consists of 15 residues. V gave up 5 bases and J gave up 2 bases, with 15 bases separating them. The CDR3 spells CASSPRTARNYGYTF. CDR3 DNA: TGTGCCAGCAGTCCCAGGACAGCCCGAAACTATGGCTACACCTTC.